The 14 T cell receptor beta chains reported below all come from one sample, sequenced in a study of cytomegalovirus exposure and HLA in healthy donors. Use of 60 Vbeta and 13 Jbeta primers characterized the PCR. The protocol was immunoSEQ multiplex PCR, while the TCRdb copy is restricted to in-frame clones and leaves out a portion. The repertoire includes fewer than 250,000 clones, 70% to 75% of them detected once, and 4.5% to 5.5% sits in the top ten. Sequencing was performed on PBMCs. The receptor source for this set is a man aged 30 to 45 in good health and CMV-seropositive.

There are a few counts of this clone. The V gene is TRBV6-5, the J gene TRBJ2-2; 9 bases line up with TRBD2. The germline gives CDR1 MNHEY, CDR2 SVGAGI. The CDR3 is made up of 16 amino acids. Germline trimming cut 0 bases from V and 4 bases from J; bases unmatched to any gene: 3. The CDR3 is CASSYSAGGGTGELFF. The DNA of the CDR3 is TGTGCCAGCAGTTACTCGGCGGGAGGGGGCACCGGGGAGCTGTTTTTT.

This chain links TRBV30 with TRBJ2-7; 8 positions match TRBD1. The CDR3 extends over 13 amino acids. The V and J ends lost 8 bases and 5 bases, in that order; junction bases with no gene match: 11. In germline, CDR1 is GTSNPN, CDR2 SVGIG (reference sequence). The DNA of the CDR3 is TGTGCCGGCCACAGGGGGGCAACCGACGAGCAGTACTTC. It encodes CAGHRGATDEQYF. Full variable domain (outside the CDR3, taken from reference TRBV30 and TRBJ2-7): SQTIHQWPATLVQPVGSPLSLECTVEGTSNPNLYWYRQAAGRGLQLLFYSVGIGQISSEVPQNLSASRPQDRQFILSSKKLLLSDSGFYLCAGHRGATDEQYFGPGTRLTVT.

This clone was seen just once. The rearrangement joins TRBV30 to TRBJ2-1, with 13 bases aligning to TRBD2. The CDR3 extends over 15 amino acids. The trim removed 0 bases at V and 7 bases at J, leaving 3 bases unmatched. CDR1 GTSNPN and CDR2 SVGIG come from the germline V gene (reference sequence). The CDR3 DNA reads as TGTGCCTGGAGTGTAGGACTAGCGGGGGTTAATGAGCAGTTCTTC. Translating gives CAWSVGLAGVNEQFF.

The V and J genes are TRBV7-9 and TRBJ2-7; 8 positions agree with TRBD2. The CDR3 totals 17 residues. Germline CDR1 is SEHNR and CDR2 is FQNEAQ (reference sequence). Trimming took 2 bases from V and 5 from J; bases not matched to a gene: 14. CDR3 sequence reads: CASSLIDWGARGDEQYF. The CDR3 DNA sequence: TGTGCCAGCAGCTTAATCGATTGGGGGGCGCGGGGGGACGAGCAGTACTTC. The whole variable domain, filled in from reference TRBV7-9 and TRBJ2-7, reads DTGVSQNPRHKITKRGQNVTFRCDPISEHNRLYWYRQTLGQGPEFLTYFQNEAQLEKSRLLSDRFSAERPKGSFSTLEIQRTEQGDSAMYLCASSLIDWGARGDEQYFGPGTRLTVT.

The V gene is TRBV6-5, the J gene TRBJ2-2, with D unclear. CDR3 length equals 15 residues. Germline CDR1 is MNHEY and CDR2 is SVGAGI. Trimming took off 4 bases at V and 0 bases at J, with 9 bases between the two ends. The CDR3 loop is CASSLLGANTGELFF. CDR3 DNA sequence: TGTGCCAGCAGTTTACTGGGCGCGAACACCGGGGAGCTGTTTTTT.

V is TRBV9 and J is TRBJ2-1; D gene ambiguous. The V and J ends lost 0 bases and 3 bases respectively, with 7 bases between them. Germline loops: CDR1 SGDLS, CDR2 YYNGEE. The CDR3 has 14 residues. The CDR3 nucleotides are TGTGCCAGCAGCGTAGCTACTGGCTACAATGAGCAGTTCTTC. This codes for CASSVATGYNEQFF.

This clone appeared a few times. The rearrangement uses TRBV12-5 and TRBJ1-5, with TRBD1 identical over 7 bases. Germline loops: CDR1 LGHNT, CDR2 FRNRAP. V was clipped by 0 bases and J by 6 bases; unmatched bases: 5. The CDR3 runs 15 residues. CDR3 in amino acids: CASGLVGGAGQPQHF. For the CDR3, the DNA is TGTGCTAGTGGTTTGGTAGGGGGCGCGGGTCAGCCCCAGCATTTT. The full variable domain, rest sourced from reference TRBV12-5 and TRBJ1-5, is DARVTQTPRHKVTEMGQEVTMRCQPILGHNTVFWYRQTMMQGLELLAYFRNRAPLDDSGMPKDRFSAEMPDATLATLKIQPSEPRDSAVYFCASGLVGGAGQPQHFGDGTRLSIL.

The J gene is TRBJ1-5, the V gene TRBV27; D perhaps matches TRBD1 (6 bases). CDR3 size: 14 residues. V was pared by 10 bases and J by 6 bases, with 19 bases between. Per germline, CDR1 MNHEY and CDR2 SMNVEV (reference sequence). The CDR3 region has the DNA TGTGCCACCGCCTCAGGGGACCCAGGTCAGCCCCAGCATTTT. Its translation is CATASGDPGQPQHF.

The V and J genes are TRBV5-4 and TRBJ2-7, with 15 bases fitting TRBD2. The CDR3 totals 17 residues. The germline V gene has CDR1 SGHNT and CDR2 YYREEE (reference sequence). After removal of 3 bases from V and 3 bases from J, the junction contained 7 bases not matched to a gene. For the CDR3, the DNA is TGTGCCAGCAGCTCCCCGGGACTAGCGGGAGGAGGCTACGAGCAGTACTTC. This translates into CASSSPGLAGGGYEQYF.

This clone showed up just a few times. The chain uses TRBV4-3 and TRBJ2-5, with D possibly TRBD2 on 6 matching bases. CDR3 size: 17 residues. From germline, CDR1 is LGHNA and CDR2 YSLEER. V was shortened by 1 base and J by 5 bases, with 20 bases between the two germline ends. Here the CDR3 DNA reads TGCGCCAGCAGCCAAGGCGGCGGGGTCTCAACCGGCGAGACCCAGTACTTC. Translating it yields CASSQGGGVSTGETQYF.

The CDR3 sequence: CASTTVETELSDTQYF. The CDR3, as DNA: TGCGCCAGCACCACGGTGGAGACAGAGCTTTCGGATACGCAGTATTTT. The chain uses TRBV5-1 and TRBJ2-3, with D possibly being TRBD1 (5 bases). Germline V lookup: CDR1 SGHRS, CDR2 YFSETQ. V lost 6 bases and J 6 bases, leaving 23 bases between the germline ends. This CDR3 spans 16 amino acids.

This chain connects TRBV7-2 to TRBJ2-3, with 8 bases fitting TRBD2. J lost 0 bases, V lost 8 bases, and 7 bases had no gene match. CDR1 and CDR2 from the germline V gene are SGHTA and FQGNSA. CDR3 size: 15 residues. Written as DNA, the CDR3 is TGTGCCAGCTCGCGAGCGGGAGTGAGCACAGATACGCAGTATTTT. Its protein product is CASSRAGVSTDTQYF.

CDR3: CASSYSGSGWDEQFF. DNA for the CDR3: TGTGCCAGCAGTTACTCGGGGAGCGGCTGGGATGAGCAGTTCTTC. The genes are TRBV6-5 and TRBJ2-1, with a tentative D call TRBD2 (5 bases). Germline V lookup: CDR1 MNHEY, CDR2 SVGAGI. V lost 0 bases and J lost 8, with 14 bases in between. CDR3 length equals 15 residues.

This clone occurred a few times. This chain uses TRBV2 with TRBJ2-1, with TRBD2 identical over 12 bases. CDR3 length equals 16 residues. CDR1 is SNHLY and CDR2 is FYNNEI in the germline V gene. V trimming: 4 bases; J trimming: 3 bases; junction bases outside the gene matches: 4. The CDR3 DNA reads as TGTGCCAGCAGTGTTGGACTAGCGGGGAACTACAATGAGCAGTTCTTC. Amino acid sequence: CASSVGLAGNYNEQFF.